This T cell receptor (beta chain) originates from a study of T-cell reconstitution after alpha-beta-depleted transplantation in children. Study outcomes and limitations: In patients about two months after transplant, alpha-beta T cells reportedly arose from several hundred expanded graft clones. One year post-transplant, T-cell counts and diversity were largely derived from T cells produced anew. Certain patients had high TCRbeta diversity at day 60, and it came from recipient T cells and thymic progenitors that survived.

Unique molecular identifiers were incorporated into the prepared TCRbeta library. MiXCR, applied by TCRdb to the PCR reads, yields one record per CDR3 protein. The sample consists of about 240,000 distinct CDR3 sequences, roughly 25% of them appearing once. In its sample, this clonotype was seen a few times. The antigen remains unidentified. CDR3 size: 13 residues. Between the trimmed V and J ends, which lost 8 bases and 9 bases, there was a span of 17 bases. Germline values: CDR1 SEHNR, CDR2 FQNEAQ (reference sequence). This receptor was taken from a girl aged 2 to 9 with Fanconi anemia, due to receive a stem cell transplant. The sequencing here drew on PBMCs, taken before TCRalphabeta/CD19-depleted stem cell transplant. V usage is TRBV7-9 and J usage is TRBJ2-1; D may match TRBD1 or TRBD2 (6 bases each). The CDR3 spells CASLRGAFAEQFF. CDR3 nucleotides: TGTGCCAGCCTGAGGGGGGCCTTCGCTGAGCAGTTCTTC.